This T cell receptor (beta chain) was identified in a study of regulatory T cells in long-lasting Graves disease. As to time point: newly diagnosed GD, antithyroid drugs for less than 3 months. The authors made the TCR library using RNA they extracted from PBMCs. Clinicians diagnosed Graves' disease using American Thyroid Association guidelines. The V gene lost 5 bases and the J gene lost 1 base, with 5 bases spanning the gap. CDR3 size: 12 residues. Per germline, CDR1 MNHNS and CDR2 SASEGT. Library construction for TCR beta used iRepertoire HTBI primers and Arm-PCR of CDR3 regions. TCRdb reanalysed the multiplex PCR reads using MiXCR and keeps one entry per CDR3 protein. The top ten hold approximately 9.6% of the sample, which has 520,000 or so distinct CDR3 sequences, around 11% seen once. This clonotype was found many times. In addition, the sample was reused for a study of T cells in Graves' hyperthyroidism and ophthalmopathy. That paper states: A set of HTBI primers served as the primers for a first-round RT-PCR of the TCR CDR3. In the blood, most expanded thyroid clonotypes above 0.001 appeared as well. Researchers report that a 13 V-J model separated ophthalmopathy from stable hyperthyroidism.

The TCR was taken from a woman aged 25-40 years with Graves disease. This chain uses TRBV6-1 with TRBJ1-2; D is uncertain. Specimen: peripheral blood mononuclear cells (PBMCs), collected at new diagnosis, from a patient treated with antithyroid drugs. The CDR3 loop reads CASSQDNYGYTF. As DNA, the CDR3 is TGTGCCAGCAGTCAGGATAACTATGGCTACACCTTC.